The 12 T cell receptor beta chains listed next were all sequenced from one sample in a study of shared clonotypes between healthy human individuals. Sequencing used immunoSEQ multiplex PCR; TCRdb keeps in-frame clones, though not all of them. The table records 400,000 to 500,000 clones, 70% to 85% of them present only once. The source material was PBMCs. The receptors were gathered from a woman aged 40 to 55 in good health. Some clones in this sample may be carry-over from other donors' samples.

This chain joins TRBV11-2 and TRBJ2-1; weak D call: TRBD1 (6 bases). CDR1 is SGHAT, CDR2 FQNNGV, per germline. CDR3 size: 12 residues. Trimming removed 2 bases from V and 8 bases from J, with 7 bases in between. The CDR3 reads CASSLNRDEQFF. CDR3 coding DNA: TGTGCCAGCAGCTTAAACAGGGATGAGCAGTTCTTC.

The CDR3 spells CSVLGRAGEQYF. The CDR3 region has the DNA TGCAGCGTCCTGGGCAGGGCAGGCGAGCAGTACTTC. The gene calls are TRBV29-1 and TRBJ2-7; D might be TRBD1 (5 bases). Trimming stripped 6 bases from V and 6 bases from J, with 15 bases between. This CDR3 comprises 12 residues. Germline loops: CDR1 SQVTM, CDR2 ANQGSEA.

This chain connects TRBV28 to TRBJ2-5; D remains ambiguous. This CDR3 region has 15 residues. Between the trimmed V and J ends, which lost 3 bases and 7 bases, there was a span of 18 bases. In germline, CDR1 is MDHEN, CDR2 SYDVKM. CDR3 DNA sequence: TGTGCCAGCAGTTTGATAGAAGCACACTTCCCGACCCAGTACTTC. The encoded protein is CASSLIEAHFPTQYF.

This clone was found once. A much larger clone sits a single nucleotide away, making a read error possible. Within the sample, other DNA sequences also encode this same CDR3. The rearrangement uses TRBV10-2 and TRBJ2-3; D gene uncertain. The CDR3 contains 12 residues. Germline loops: CDR1 WSHSY, CDR2 SAAADI. The CDR3 region has the DNA TGCGCCAGCAGCCTAAACACAGATACACAGTATTTT. Translated: CASSLNTDTQYF.

This chain uses TRBV5-4 with TRBJ2-1; 9 bases are shared with TRBD2. Trimming cost V 0 bases and J 2 bases; bases outside gene matches: 3. Germline loops: CDR1 SGHNT, CDR2 YYREEE (reference sequence). CDR3 size: 16 residues. The CDR3 region has the DNA TGTGCCAGCAGCTTGGCATCTAGCGGGACCTACAATGAGCAGTTCTTC. This codes for CASSLASSGTYNEQFF. Full variable domain (missing parts from reference TRBV5-4 and TRBJ2-1): ETGVTQSPTHLIKTRGQQVTLRCSSQSGHNTVSWYQQALGQGPQFIFQYYREEENGRGNFPPRFSGLQFPNYSSELNVNALELDDSALYLCASSLASSGTYNEQFFGPGTRLTVL.

V is TRBV23-1 and J is TRBJ1-5, with 7 bases fitting TRBD1. TRBV23-1 is an open reading frame whose function is uncertain. The CDR3 consists of 16 residues. J gave up 3 bases and V 2 bases, and 7 bases lay outside the gene matches. CDR3 protein: CASSQRGQQLNQPQHF. In nucleotides, the CDR3 is TGCGCCAGCAGTCAAAGGGGACAGCAACTCAATCAGCCCCAGCATTTT.

This clone was found once. V gene TRBV7-8 combines with J gene TRBJ2-1, with a possible D match to TRBD2 (5 bases). Germline values: CDR1 SGHVS, CDR2 FQNEAQ. With 5 bases removed from V and 10 bases from J, the gap between germline ends came to 18 bases. The CDR3 has 14 residues. The CDR3 protein is CASSHSGGFLEQFF. The CDR3 DNA is TGTGCCAGCAGCCACTCGGGCGGGTTTCTGGAGCAGTTCTTC.

This chain uses TRBV15 with TRBJ2-7, with D perhaps assigned TRBD1 or TRBD2 (5 bases each). Germline loops: CDR1 LNHNV, CDR2 YYDKDF (reference sequence). Trimming shortened V by 5 bases and J by 4 bases, and 21 bases separated the two germline ends. The CDR3 covers 16 residues. The CDR3 coding sequence is TGTGCCACCAGCGATCCGGGCCGGGAAGGGGTTTACGAGCAGTACTTC. It codes for CATSDPGREGVYEQYF.

The chain carries TRBV30 and TRBJ2-7, with D possibly matching TRBD2 (6 bases). Deletions cut 1 base from V and 3 bases from J, with 7 bases between. This CDR3 has 12 residues. Germline CDR1 GTSNPN, CDR2 SVGIG (reference sequence). This CDR3 reads CAWSAGDYEQYF. For the CDR3, the DNA is TGTGCCTGGAGTGCGGGGGACTACGAGCAGTACTTC.

This clone was seen once. The chain employs TRBV5-4 and TRBJ2-3; D may correspond to TRBD1 or TRBD2 (6 bases each). Germline V gives CDR1 SGHNT, CDR2 YYREEE (reference sequence). V dropped 3 bases and J dropped 3 bases, with 17 bases sitting between them. This CDR3 region has 16 residues. CDR3 nucleotide sequence: TGTGCCAGCAGCTGGGGGCTAGGGGCGGGAACAGATACGCAGTATTTT. Protein product: CASSWGLGAGTDTQYF.

V usage is TRBV5-4 and J usage is TRBJ2-7; D might be TRBD2 (6 bases). Germline CDR1 SGHNT, CDR2 YYREEE (reference sequence). The CDR3 runs to 15 residues. V gave up 5 bases and J gave up 12 bases, with 27 bases separating them. Here the CDR3 DNA reads TGTGCCAGCAGTAACCGGCCGGGGGACGCTACGAGCACGTACTTC. As protein: CASSNRPGDATSTYF.

The chain uses TRBV6-6 and TRBJ2-7; 8 bases align to TRBD1. The CDR3 runs to 15 residues. Germline CDR1 and CDR2: MNHNY and SVGAGI (reference sequence). V shed 0 bases and J 6 bases; nucleotides not matched to a gene: 7. The CDR3 sequence is CASSYSPTGAGEQYF. CDR3 bases: TGTGCCAGCAGTTACTCGCCGACAGGGGCCGGCGAGCAGTACTTC.